A single sample is the source of the 9 T cell receptor beta chains below, sequenced in a study of somatic mutations in cytotoxic T cells in rheumatoid arthritis. TCRdb's table, derived via immunoSEQ multiplex PCR, lists solely in-frame clones and lacks some. The sample contains about 6,900 clones, around three quarters of which appear only once. The sequenced material came from CD8+ T cells sorted from blood. Receptors originate from an adult with rheumatoid arthritis.

The rearrangement uses TRBV5-1 and TRBJ2-2; 7 nucleotides align to TRBD1. Trimming removed 3 bases from V and 7 bases from J; junction bases left unmatched: 6. The germline gives CDR1 SGHRS, CDR2 YFSETQ. This CDR3 is 14 amino acids long. The CDR3, as DNA: TGCGCCAGCAGCTCACAGGGGACCGGCGGGGAGCTGTTTTTT. It encodes CASSSQGTGGELFF.

The chain joins TRBV4-2 to TRBJ2-1; no clear D. V was shortened by 4 bases and J by 6 bases, with 10 bases between the two germline ends. This CDR3 is built from 13 residues. CDR1 and CDR2 from the germline V gene are LGHNA and YNFKEQ. The CDR3 region has the DNA TGTGCCAGCAGCCTTCACTACCTCAATGAGCAGTTCTTC. Its translation is CASSLHYLNEQFF.

The chain links TRBV29-1 to TRBJ2-2, with 9 bases that match TRBD2. CDR1 SQVTM and CDR2 ANQGSEA come from the germline V gene. Trimming took 6 bases from V and 4 from J; bases not matched to a gene: 3. The CDR3 has 13 amino acids. Here the CDR3 reads CSVVTSGTGELFF. The CDR3 DNA reads as TGCAGCGTCGTGACTAGCGGCACCGGGGAGCTGTTTTTT.

This clone was seen once. This chain joins TRBV11-2 and TRBJ2-5; D not certain. In germline, CDR1 is SGHAT, CDR2 FQNNGV. The CDR3 is made up of 13 amino acids. V was pared by 6 bases and J by 5 bases, with 13 bases between. CDR3 coding DNA: TGTGCCAGCAGTCCCGGTGGCGAGGAGACCCAGTACTTC. Translated: CASSPGGEETQYF.

This clone showed up just a few times. V and J are TRBV4-2 and TRBJ1-6; TRBD1 is a possible D gene (5 bases). V shed 0 bases and J shed 9 bases, with 15 bases lying between them. The CDR3 sequence is 16 residues long. The germline CDR1 and CDR2 sequences are LGHNA and YNFKEQ. CDR3 in amino acids: CASSQDRAGTGSPLHF. CDR3 coding DNA: TGTGCCAGCAGCCAAGATCGGGCGGGAACAGGTTCACCCCTCCACTTT.

The gene calls are TRBV5-6 and TRBJ2-3, with D possibly TRBD1 on 5 matching bases. V dropped 1 base and J dropped 6 bases, with 15 bases sitting between them. The CDR3 loop spans 15 amino acids. Looked up from germline, CDR1 is SGHDT and CDR2 is YYEEEE. The CDR3 loop reads CASSLRRQFTDTQYF. Here the CDR3 DNA reads TGTGCCAGCAGCTTGAGGCGACAGTTTACGGATACGCAGTATTTT.

The rearrangement joins TRBV9 to TRBJ2-7; TRBD2 matches 9 bases. The CDR3 totals 15 residues. The germline V gene has CDR1 SGDLS and CDR2 YYNGEE. With 0 bases clipped from V and 5 bases from J, the junction kept 6 bases outside the gene matches. The CDR3 nucleotides are TGTGCCAGCAGCGTAGTGAGCGGGAGGTTCCACGAGCAGTACTTC. As protein: CASSVVSGRFHEQYF. The entire variable domain, with the rest obtained from reference TRBV9 and TRBJ2-7, is as follows: DSGVTQTPKHLITATGQRVTLRCSPRSGDLSVYWYQQSLDQGLQFLIQYYNGEERAKGNILERFSAQQFPDLHSELNLSSLELGDSALYFCASSVVSGRFHEQYFGPGTRLTVT.

The DNA for the CDR3 is TGTGCCAGCAGGGACTACAATGAGCAGTTCTTC. It codes for CASRDYNEQFF. The rearrangement uses TRBV6-1 and TRBJ2-1; D gene uncertain. CDR1 is MNHNS, CDR2 SASEGT, per germline. This CDR3 region has 11 residues. The V end was cut by 6 bases, the J end by 3 bases, with 3 bases between.

The table lists this clone with a count of one. The chain carries TRBV27 and TRBJ1-1; 8 nucleotides agree with TRBD1. Trimming took 6 bases from V and 4 from J; bases not matched to a gene: 16. The germline CDR1 and CDR2 sequences are MNHEY and SMNVEV (reference sequence). This CDR3 is built from 17 residues. Here the CDR3 reads CASSPSPTGVKITEAFF. The CDR3 coding sequence is TGTGCCAGCAGCCCAAGCCCGACAGGGGTCAAAATCACTGAAGCTTTCTTT.